This TCR beta chain comes out of a study of T cell responses to AZD1222 COVID-19 vaccine. The protocol was immunoSEQ multiplex PCR, while the TCRdb copy is restricted to in-frame clones and leaves out a portion. The sample lists 150,000 or so clones, approximately 90% occurring once. CDR1 ENHRY and CDR2 SYGVKD come from the germline V gene. CDR3 size: 16 residues. V shed 7 bases, J shed 3 bases, and the junction held 11 bases outside the gene matches. The sequence came from an adult in good health. This chain joins TRBV10-3 and TRBJ2-7, with 11 bases lining up with TRBD2. The sequenced sample was peripheral blood, obtained on day 0 of AZD1222 vaccination. In nucleotides, the CDR3 is TGTGCCATCACCCCTATAGCGGGAGGGGGACTCTACGAGCAGTACTTC. This translates into CAITPIAGGGLYEQYF.